Below are 17 T cell receptor beta chains sequenced from a single sample in a study of T cells in Graves' hyperthyroidism and ophthalmopathy (dated by TCRdb to about 2019). Library prep was done by multiplex PCR. Sequencing was performed on an Illumina HiSeq 2000. The TCR beta CDR3 regions were amplified from RNA transcripts. For the first round of RT-PCR on the TCR CDR3, the HTBI primer set was used together with the Qiagen OneStep RT-PCR kit. TCRdb reprocessing: public reads trimmed at Q25 with fastp, clones called with MiXCR, in-frame beta chains kept. Every CDR3 protein is listed once, alongside the most common genes and DNA of its rows. The sample table records hundreds of thousands of distinct CDR3 sequences; over 40% of these occur just once. The top ten constitute 7% to 7.5% of the sample. Sequencing was done on a sample of peripheral blood or thyroid tissue (not recorded which). These TCRs come from an adult man with Graves' disease, either hyperthyroidism or ophthalmopathy (not recorded which).

This clonotype came up a few times. The rearrangement joins TRBV20-1 to TRBJ1-2; 7 bases are a match to TRBD1. CDR3 length: 12 residues. Germline values: CDR1 DFQATT, CDR2 SNEGSKA (reference sequence). The V and J ends lost 3 bases and 5 bases, in that order; junction bases with no gene match: 3. The CDR3 DNA reads as TGCAGTGCTAGCAGGGGGGGATATGGCTACACCTTC. Protein sequence: CSASRGGYGYTF.

In the case of this clonotype: One base away lies a much larger clone, so this may be a sequencing read error. The chain couples TRBV2 to TRBJ1-5; TRBD1 matches 8 bases. The CDR3 has 15 residues. In germline, CDR1 is SNHLY, CDR2 FYNNEI. Losses at the gene ends were 6 bases for V and 2 bases for J; bases not matched to a gene: 6. The DNA for the CDR3 is TGTGCCAGCAGGAAGACAGGGGTTGGCAATCAGCCCCAGCATTTT. The encoded protein is CASRKTGVGNQPQHF.

In this sample, this clonotype turned up many times. The chain has TRBV9 and TRBJ1-2, with 9 bases aligning to TRBD1. The trim removed 2 bases at V and 4 bases at J, leaving 6 bases unmatched. The CDR3 totals 15 residues. Per the germline V gene, CDR1 is SGDLS and CDR2 is YYNGEE. CDR3 sequence: CASSVGQGGIYGYTF. CDR3 DNA: TGTGCCAGCAGCGTGGGACAGGGAGGGATCTATGGCTACACCTTC.

This clonotype has a handful of counts. The J gene is TRBJ2-7, the V gene TRBV7-9; 10 positions agree with TRBD1. V lost 6 bases to trimming and J lost 6 bases; unmatched junction nucleotides: 8. The germline V gene encodes CDR1 SEHNR and CDR2 FQNEAQ (reference sequence). The CDR3 totals 14 residues. The CDR3 coding sequence is TGTGCCAGCAGAACCGGGACAGGGGAATCCGAGCAGTACTTC. It specifies CASRTGTGESEQYF. The full variable domain, with the rest looked up from reference TRBV7-9 and TRBJ2-7, is DTGVSQNPRHKITKRGQNVTFRCDPISEHNRLYWYRQTLGQGPEFLTYFQNEAQLEKSRLLSDRFSAERPKGSFSTLEIQRTEQGDSAMYLCASRTGTGESEQYFGPGTRLTVT.

As regards this clonotype: This could be a read error, since a much larger clone is one nucleotide away. The rearrangement links TRBV7-9 to TRBJ1-1; D remains unclear. The CDR3 has 13 residues. Deletions cut 5 bases from V and 1 base from J, with 8 bases between. Germline V gene lookup returns CDR1 SEHNR and CDR2 FQNEAQ (reference sequence). The CDR3 is CASSQVKNTEAFF. The CDR3 DNA is TGTGCCAGCAGCCAGGTTAAGAACACTGAAGCTTTCTTT.

A note on this clonotype: Mismatch with germline at one junction end may stem from a read error. The chain employs TRBV14 and TRBJ1-2, with no clear D. Germline CDR1 SGHDN, CDR2 FVKESK. The CDR3 loop spans 14 amino acids. CDR3 region: CASSRREGGYGYTF. CDR3 in DNA: TGTGCCAGTAGCCGGCGCGAGGGCGGCTATGGCTACACCTTC.

The CDR3 DNA reads as TGTGCCAGCAGTTACTCCCCCCCTTCAGGGCCTCACACTGAAGCTTTCTTT. The encoded protein is CASSYSPPSGPHTEAFF. The V gene is TRBV6-5, the J gene TRBJ1-1; tentatively, D is TRBD1 (5 bases). The CDR3 contains 17 residues. Germline CDR1 MNHEY, CDR2 SVGAGI. V lost 0 bases to trimming and J lost 3 bases, with 17 bases between them.

Notes on this clonotype: Given a much more abundant clone one base away, this may be a read error. The chain joins TRBV7-2 to TRBJ1-4; the match to TRBD1 covers 10 bases. The length of the CDR3 is 17 residues. The germline V gene has CDR1 SGHTA and CDR2 FQGNSA. The DNA of the CDR3 is TGTGCCGGCAGCTTACAGATTCTCGGGACAGGGGAGGAAAAACTGTTTTTT. Protein product: CAGSLQILGTGEEKLFF.

Here the CDR3 DNA reads TGCGCCAGCAGCCAAGAACAGGGGGCCAACTATGGCTACACCTTC. Translated, it gives CASSQEQGANYGYTF. The chain employs TRBV4-1 and TRBJ1-2, with TRBD1 matching over 9 bases. CDR1 is MGHRA and CDR2 is YSYEKL in the germline V gene. V lost 0 bases, J lost 2 bases, and 1 base stayed unmatched. CDR3 length equals 15 residues.

The chain recombines TRBV24-1 with TRBJ1-2; a weak D match, TRBD1 (5 bases). V lost 7 bases, J lost 4 bases, and 12 bases lay in between. Per germline, CDR1 KGHDR and CDR2 SFDVKD. The CDR3 runs 13 residues. The CDR3 here is CATRRGAFYGYTF. Here the CDR3 DNA reads TGTGCCACCAGACGAGGGGCCTTCTATGGCTACACCTTC.

The chain employs TRBV7-9 and TRBJ1-2; 7 positions match TRBD1. Looked up from germline, CDR1 is SEHNR and CDR2 is FQNEAQ (reference sequence). The CDR3 is 14 residues long. V shed 6 bases and J 3 bases; nucleotides not matched to a gene: 7. The CDR3 protein is CASSQTGLDYGYTF. The CDR3 coding sequence is TGTGCCAGCAGTCAGACAGGGTTAGACTATGGCTACACCTTC. The entire variable domain, with the rest obtained from reference TRBV7-9 and TRBJ1-2, is as follows: DTGVSQNPRHKITKRGQNVTFRCDPISEHNRLYWYRQTLGQGPEFLTYFQNEAQLEKSRLLSDRFSAERPKGSFSTLEIQRTEQGDSAMYLCASSQTGLDYGYTFGSGTRLTVV.

In its sample, this clonotype was seen many times. The chain has TRBV10-2 and TRBJ1-4; 7 bases align to TRBD1. J lost 4 bases, V lost 4 bases, and 6 bases had no gene match. CDR1 is WSHSY and CDR2 is SAAADI in the germline V gene. CDR3 length: 15 residues. CDR3 coding DNA: TGCGCCAGCAGTGTGACAGGGACTTATAATGAAAAACTGTTTTTT. It translates to CASSVTGTYNEKLFF.

The chain joins TRBV10-3 to TRBJ1-5; the match to TRBD1 covers 10 bases. Germline V CDR1 and CDR2: ENHRY, SYGVKD. Unmatched junction bases numbered 7, after V lost 4 bases and J lost 7 bases. The CDR3 has 15 amino acids. CDR3 in amino acids: CAISVDRGRTQPQHF. CDR3 bases: TGTGCCATCAGTGTAGACAGGGGGCGTACACAGCCCCAGCATTTT.

The rearrangement uses TRBV20-1 and TRBJ2-5; D is possibly TRBD2 (5 bases). V lost 5 bases to trimming and J lost 5 bases, with 12 bases between them. There are 12 residues in the CDR3. CDR1 DFQATT and CDR2 SNEGSKA come from the germline V gene (reference sequence). Here the CDR3 reads CSAPTRSETQYF. The CDR3 DNA follows: TGCAGTGCTCCCACTAGGTCGGAGACCCAGTACTTC.

The chain carries TRBV15 and TRBJ1-2; TRBD1 matches 7 bases. The germline V gene encodes CDR1 LNHNV and CDR2 YYDKDF (reference sequence). V shed 7 bases, J shed 2 bases, and the junction held 13 bases outside the gene matches. CDR3 length: 16 amino acids. CDR3 region: CATISDPVTGNYGYTF. The CDR3 DNA reads TGTGCCACCATCAGTGACCCAGTGACAGGGAACTATGGCTACACCTTC. The variable domain in full, with the rest retrieved from reference TRBV15 and TRBJ1-2, is DAMVIQNPRYQVTQFGKPVTLSCSQTLNHNVMYWYQQKSSQAPKLLFHYYDKDFNNEADTPDNFQSRRPNTSFCFLDIRSPGLGDTAMYLCATISDPVTGNYGYTFGSGTRLTVV.

The sample holds a few counts of this clonotype. The chain links TRBV29-1 to TRBJ1-3; D gene ambiguous. Germline lookup yields CDR1 SQVTM and CDR2 ANQGSEA. There are 13 residues in the CDR3. Trimming took off 4 bases at V and 7 bases at J, with 14 bases between the two ends. CDR3 loop: CSVAQPTENTIYF. The CDR3 nucleotides are TGCAGCGTTGCCCAACCTACGGAGAACACCATATATTTT.

This clonotype appeared many times. V usage is TRBV29-1 and J usage is TRBJ1-2, with TRBD1 as a possible D gene (5 bases). The V end lost 1 base, the J end lost 3 bases, and 12 bases lay between the germline ends. The CDR3 is 14 residues long. Germline-derived CDR1 and CDR2 are SQVTM and ANQGSEA. CDR3 DNA: TGCAGCGTTGAAGGGGGGAGGTGGGACTATGGCTACACCTTC. Translation: CSVEGGRWDYGYTF.